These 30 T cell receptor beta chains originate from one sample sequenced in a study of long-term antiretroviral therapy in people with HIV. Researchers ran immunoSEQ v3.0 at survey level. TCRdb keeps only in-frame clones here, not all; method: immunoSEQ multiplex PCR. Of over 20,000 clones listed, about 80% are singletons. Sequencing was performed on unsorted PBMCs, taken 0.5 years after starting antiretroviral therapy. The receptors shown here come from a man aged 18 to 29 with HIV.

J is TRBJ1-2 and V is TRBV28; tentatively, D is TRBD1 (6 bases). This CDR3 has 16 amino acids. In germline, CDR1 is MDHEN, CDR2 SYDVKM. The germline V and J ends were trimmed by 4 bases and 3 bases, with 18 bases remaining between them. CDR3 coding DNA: TGTGCCAGCAGTTCCCCCGGGGGGCGGTTCGACTATGGCTACACCTTC. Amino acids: CASSSPGGRFDYGYTF.

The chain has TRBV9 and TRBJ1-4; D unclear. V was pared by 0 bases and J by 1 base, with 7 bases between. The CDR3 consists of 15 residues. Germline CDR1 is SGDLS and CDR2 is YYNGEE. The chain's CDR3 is CASSVGMETNEKLFF. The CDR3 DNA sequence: TGTGCCAGCAGCGTAGGAATGGAAACTAATGAAAAACTGTTTTTT.

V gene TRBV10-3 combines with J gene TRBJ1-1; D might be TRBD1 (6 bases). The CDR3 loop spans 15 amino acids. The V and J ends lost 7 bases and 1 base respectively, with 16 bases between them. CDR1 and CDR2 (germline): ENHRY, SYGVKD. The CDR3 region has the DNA TGTGCCATCAACGATGGTGAACAGGGGAACACTGAAGCTTTCTTT. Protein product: CAINDGEQGNTEAFF.

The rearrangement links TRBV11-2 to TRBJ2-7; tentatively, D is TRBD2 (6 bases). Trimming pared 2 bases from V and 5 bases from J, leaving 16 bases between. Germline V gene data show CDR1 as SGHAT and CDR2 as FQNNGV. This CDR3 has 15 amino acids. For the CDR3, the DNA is TGTGCCAGCAGCTTAAGGGTTGGGGGAGGCAACGAGCAGTACTTC. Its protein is CASSLRVGGGNEQYF.

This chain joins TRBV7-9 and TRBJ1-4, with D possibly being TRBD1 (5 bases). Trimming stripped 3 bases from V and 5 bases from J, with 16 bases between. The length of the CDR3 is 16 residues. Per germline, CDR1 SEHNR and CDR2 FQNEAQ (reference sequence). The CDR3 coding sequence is TGTGCCAGCAGCTTGGGGCCTGGCAGAGACAATGAAAAACTGTTTTTT. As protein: CASSLGPGRDNEKLFF.

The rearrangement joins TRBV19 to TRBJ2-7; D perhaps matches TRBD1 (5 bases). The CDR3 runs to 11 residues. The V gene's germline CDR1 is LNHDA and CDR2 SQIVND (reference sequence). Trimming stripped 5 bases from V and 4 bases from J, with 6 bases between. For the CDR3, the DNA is TGTGCCAGTAGTCACAGGTACGAGCAGTACTTC. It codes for CASSHRYEQYF.

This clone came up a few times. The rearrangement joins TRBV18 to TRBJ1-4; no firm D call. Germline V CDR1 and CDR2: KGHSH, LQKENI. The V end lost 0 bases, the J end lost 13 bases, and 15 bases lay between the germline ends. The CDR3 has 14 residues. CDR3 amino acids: CASSPPVPVRGLFF. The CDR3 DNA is TGTGCCAGCTCACCACCAGTCCCGGTTCGCGGACTGTTTTTT. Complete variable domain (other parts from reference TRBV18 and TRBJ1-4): NAGVMQNPRHLVRRRGQEARLRCSPMKGHSHVYWYRQLPEEGLKFMVYLQKENIIDESGMPKERFSAEFPKEGPSILRIQQVVRGDSAAYFCASSPPVPVRGLFFGSGTQLSVL.

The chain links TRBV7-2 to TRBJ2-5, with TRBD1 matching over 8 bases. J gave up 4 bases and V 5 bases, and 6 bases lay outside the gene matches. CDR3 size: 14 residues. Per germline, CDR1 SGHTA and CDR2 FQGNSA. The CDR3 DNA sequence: TGTGCCAGCAGCCCGACAGGGGAGGTAGAGACCCAGTACTTC. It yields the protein CASSPTGEVETQYF.

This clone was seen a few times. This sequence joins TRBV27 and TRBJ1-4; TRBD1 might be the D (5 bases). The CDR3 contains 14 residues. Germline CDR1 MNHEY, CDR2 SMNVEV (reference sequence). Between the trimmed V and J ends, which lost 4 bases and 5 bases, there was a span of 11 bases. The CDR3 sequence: CASSSWTQNEKLFF. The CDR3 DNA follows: TGTGCCAGCAGTTCGTGGACACAGAATGAAAAACTGTTTTTT.

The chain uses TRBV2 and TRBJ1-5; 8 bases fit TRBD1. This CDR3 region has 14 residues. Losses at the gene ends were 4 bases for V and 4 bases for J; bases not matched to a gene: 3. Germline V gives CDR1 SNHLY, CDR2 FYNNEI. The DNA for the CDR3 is TGTGCCAGCAGTGGGACAGGGCAGAATCAGCCCCAGCATTTT. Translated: CASSGTGQNQPQHF. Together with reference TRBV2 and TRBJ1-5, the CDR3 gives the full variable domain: EPEVTQTPSHQVTQMGQEVILRCVPISNHLYFYWYRQILGQKVEFLVSFYNNEISEKSEIFDDQFSVERPDGSNFTLKIRSTKLEDSAMYFCASSGTGQNQPQHFGDGTRLSIL.

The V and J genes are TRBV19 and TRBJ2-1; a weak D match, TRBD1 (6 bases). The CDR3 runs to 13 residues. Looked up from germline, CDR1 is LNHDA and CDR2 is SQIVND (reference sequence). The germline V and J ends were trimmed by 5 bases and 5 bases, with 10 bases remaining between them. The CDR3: CASSDRPNNEQFF. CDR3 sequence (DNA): TGTGCCAGTAGTGACAGGCCTAACAATGAGCAGTTCTTC.

The CDR3 coding sequence is TGCAGCGTTGAAACAGGGTTAGCCACCGGGGAGCTGTTTTTT. This sequence encodes CSVETGLATGELFF. The chain links TRBV29-1 to TRBJ2-2; maybe TRBD1 (6 bases). CDR3 length: 14 residues. Trimming removed 2 bases at V and 4 bases at J, with 11 bases between. CDR1 and CDR2 from the germline V gene are SQVTM and ANQGSEA.

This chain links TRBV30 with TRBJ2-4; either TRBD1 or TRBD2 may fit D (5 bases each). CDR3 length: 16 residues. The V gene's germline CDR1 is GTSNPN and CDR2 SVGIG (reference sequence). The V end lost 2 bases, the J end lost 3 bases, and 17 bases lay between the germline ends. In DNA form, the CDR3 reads TGTGCCTGGAGTCCGGGGCAAGGCTTCGGCAAAAACATTCAGTACTTC. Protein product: CAWSPGQGFGKNIQYF.

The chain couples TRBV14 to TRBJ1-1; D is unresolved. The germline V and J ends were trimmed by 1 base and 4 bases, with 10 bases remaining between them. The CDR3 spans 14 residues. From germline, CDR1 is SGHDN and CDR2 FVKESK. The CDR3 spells CASSQGTAGTEAFF. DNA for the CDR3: TGTGCCAGCAGCCAAGGGACGGCCGGCACTGAAGCTTTCTTT.

DNA of the CDR3: TGTGCCAGCAGCTTCGGGTGGGGAGAAAAACTGTTTTTT. This encodes CASSFGWGEKLFF. The V call is TRBV5-4, the J call TRBJ1-4; D is unresolved. The CDR3 is 13 residues long. Trimming took 2 bases from V and 8 from J, leaving 10 bases between them. Germline V CDR1 and CDR2: SGHNT, YYREEE (reference sequence).

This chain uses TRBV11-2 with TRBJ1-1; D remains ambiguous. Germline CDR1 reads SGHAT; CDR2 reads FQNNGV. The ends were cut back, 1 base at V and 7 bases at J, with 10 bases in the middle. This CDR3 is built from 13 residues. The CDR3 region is CASSLGLSGEAFF. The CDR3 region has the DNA TGTGCCAGCAGCTTAGGATTGTCTGGTGAAGCTTTCTTT.

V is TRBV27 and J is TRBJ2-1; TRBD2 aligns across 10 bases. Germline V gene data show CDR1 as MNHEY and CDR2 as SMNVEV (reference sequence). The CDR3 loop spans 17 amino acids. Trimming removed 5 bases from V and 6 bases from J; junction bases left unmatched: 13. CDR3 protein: CASSGTSGIRVGNEQFF. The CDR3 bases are TGTGCCAGCAGTGGTACTAGCGGGATTCGTGTGGGCAATGAGCAGTTCTTC.

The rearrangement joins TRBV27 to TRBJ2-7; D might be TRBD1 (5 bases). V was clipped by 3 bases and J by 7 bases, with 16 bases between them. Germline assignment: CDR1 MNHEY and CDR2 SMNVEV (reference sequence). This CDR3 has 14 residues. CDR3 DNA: TGTGCCAGCAGTTTGAGACCGTCTCCAGGGGAGCAGTACTTC. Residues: CASSLRPSPGEQYF.

CDR3 residues: CASSFDRESSYNEQFF. In DNA, the CDR3 is TGTGCCAGCAGTTTTGACAGGGAAAGCTCCTACAATGAGCAGTTCTTC. The chain joins TRBV11-1 to TRBJ2-1, with 7 bases aligning to TRBD1. This CDR3 region has 16 residues. V lost 6 bases, J lost 0 bases, and 8 bases stayed unmatched. The germline V gene has CDR1 SGHAT and CDR2 FQDESV (reference sequence).

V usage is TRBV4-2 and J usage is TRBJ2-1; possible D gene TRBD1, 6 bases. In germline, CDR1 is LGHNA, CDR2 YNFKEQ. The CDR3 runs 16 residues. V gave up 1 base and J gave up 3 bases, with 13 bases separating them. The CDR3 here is CASSQGVGQYYNEQFF. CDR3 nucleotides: TGTGCCAGCAGCCAAGGGGTCGGACAGTACTACAATGAGCAGTTCTTC.

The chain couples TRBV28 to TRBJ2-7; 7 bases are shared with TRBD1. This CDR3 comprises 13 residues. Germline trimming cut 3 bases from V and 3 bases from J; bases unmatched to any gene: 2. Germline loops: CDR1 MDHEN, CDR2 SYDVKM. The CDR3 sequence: CASSLGTVYEQYF. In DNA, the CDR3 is TGTGCCAGCAGTTTGGGGACAGTCTACGAGCAGTACTTC.

The DNA for the CDR3 is TGTGCCAGCAGCGCGGGACTAGTTGCCTACGAGCAGTACTTC. The encoded protein is CASSAGLVAYEQYF. V usage is TRBV11-2 and J usage is TRBJ2-7; TRBD2 matches at 8 bases. V shed 5 bases, J shed 2 bases, and the junction held 5 bases outside the gene matches. This CDR3 spans 14 amino acids. The V gene's germline CDR1 is SGHAT and CDR2 FQNNGV.

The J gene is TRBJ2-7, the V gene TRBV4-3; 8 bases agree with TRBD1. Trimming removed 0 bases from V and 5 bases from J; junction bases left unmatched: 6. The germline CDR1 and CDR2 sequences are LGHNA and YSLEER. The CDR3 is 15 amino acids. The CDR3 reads CASSQDGQGRNEQYF. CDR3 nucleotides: TGCGCCAGCAGCCAAGATGGACAGGGAAGGAACGAGCAGTACTTC.

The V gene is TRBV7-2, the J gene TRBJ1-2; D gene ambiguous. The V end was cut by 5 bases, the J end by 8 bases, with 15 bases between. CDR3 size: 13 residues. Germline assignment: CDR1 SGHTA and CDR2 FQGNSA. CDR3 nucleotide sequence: TGTGCCAGCAGCCCCGGAGGATCAGGCGGCTACACCTTC. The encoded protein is CASSPGGSGGYTF.

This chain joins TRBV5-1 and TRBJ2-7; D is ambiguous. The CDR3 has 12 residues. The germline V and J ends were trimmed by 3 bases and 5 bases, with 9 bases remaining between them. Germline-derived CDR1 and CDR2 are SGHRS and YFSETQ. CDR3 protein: CASSSEANEQYF. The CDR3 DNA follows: TGCGCCAGCAGCTCGGAAGCGAACGAGCAGTACTTC. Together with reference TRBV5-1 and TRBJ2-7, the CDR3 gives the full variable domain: KAGVTQTPRYLIKTRGQQVTLSCSPISGHRSVSWYQQTPGQGLQFLFEYFSETQRNKGNFPGRFSGRQFSNSRSEMNVSTLELGDSALYLCASSSEANEQYFGPGTRLTVT.

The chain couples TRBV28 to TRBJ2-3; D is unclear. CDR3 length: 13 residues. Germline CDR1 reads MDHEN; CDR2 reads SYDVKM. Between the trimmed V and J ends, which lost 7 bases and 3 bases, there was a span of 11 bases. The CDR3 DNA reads TGTGCCAGCATAGGGCAGGAGACAGATACGCAGTATTTT. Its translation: CASIGQETDTQYF.

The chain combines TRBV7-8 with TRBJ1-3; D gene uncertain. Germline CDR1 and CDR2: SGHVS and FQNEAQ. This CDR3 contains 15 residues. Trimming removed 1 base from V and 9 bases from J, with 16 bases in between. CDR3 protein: CASSLGLASGGTIYF. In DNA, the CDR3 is TGTGCCAGCAGCTTAGGTTTAGCATCTGGTGGCACCATATATTTT.

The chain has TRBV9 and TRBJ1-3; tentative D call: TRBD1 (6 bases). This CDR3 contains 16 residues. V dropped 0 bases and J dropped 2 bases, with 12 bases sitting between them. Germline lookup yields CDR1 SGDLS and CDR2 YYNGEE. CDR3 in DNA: TGTGCCAGCAGCGTAGACCCTAGGACAGCTGGAAACACCATATATTTT. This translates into CASSVDPRTAGNTIYF.

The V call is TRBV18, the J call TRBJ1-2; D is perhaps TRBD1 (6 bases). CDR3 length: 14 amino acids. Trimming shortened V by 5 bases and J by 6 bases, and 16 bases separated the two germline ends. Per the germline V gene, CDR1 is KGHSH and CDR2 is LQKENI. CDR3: CASSTGRGADGYTF. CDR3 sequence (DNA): TGTGCCAGCTCAACGGGACGGGGGGCGGATGGCTACACCTTC.

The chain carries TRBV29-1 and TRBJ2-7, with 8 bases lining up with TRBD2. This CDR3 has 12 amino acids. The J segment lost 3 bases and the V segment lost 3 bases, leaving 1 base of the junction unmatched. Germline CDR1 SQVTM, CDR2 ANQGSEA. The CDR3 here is CSVDGGDYEQYF. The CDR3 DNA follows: TGCAGCGTTGACGGGGGGGACTACGAGCAGTACTTC.